The 8 T cell receptor beta chains given below trace back to one sample, sequenced in a study of control samples from healthy donors and cancer patients. Profiling relied on immunoSEQ multiplex PCR, and the TCRdb table lists in-frame clones only, not all of them. In the table there are 120,000 to 150,000 clones, 91% of which are singletons. What was sequenced was blood. All receptors come from a man aged 25 to 40 in good health.

The rearrangement uses TRBV5-5 and TRBJ2-6; D unclear. The CDR3 runs 13 residues. Trimming shortened V by 0 bases and J by 5 bases, and 3 bases separated the two germline ends. Germline V lookup: CDR1 SGHKS, CDR2 YYEKEE (reference sequence). CDR3 nucleotides: TGTGCCAGCAGCTTGGAGCGGGCCAACGTCCTGACTTTC. Its translation is CASSLERANVLTF.

The chain recombines TRBV10-3 with TRBJ1-1; unclear D gene. The CDR3 consists of 14 residues. Germline CDR1 is ENHRY and CDR2 is SYGVKD. V was trimmed by 0 bases and J by 0 bases, leaving 5 bases between them. The CDR3 DNA follows: TGTGCCATCAGTGAGTCTCTCATGAACACTGAAGCTTTCTTT. Protein sequence: CAISESLMNTEAFF.

The V and J genes are TRBV21-1 and TRBJ1-2; the table gives TRBD1 as D, unverified against the DNA. TRBV21-1 is a listed pseudogene. This CDR3 has 13 amino acids. DNA for the CDR3: TGTGCCAGCCTTAGACAGGCCGATTATGGCTACACCTTC. This codes for CASLRQADYGYTF.

V gene TRBV5-6 combines with J gene TRBJ1-2, with TRBD1 matching 7 bases. The CDR3 is 14 amino acids. Germline lookup yields CDR1 SGHDT and CDR2 YYEEEE. Unmatched junction bases numbered 6, after V lost 2 bases and J lost 5 bases. CDR3 nucleotide sequence: TGTGCCAGCAGCTTATTTGGACAGGTTTATGGCTACACCTTC. Translated, it gives CASSLFGQVYGYTF.

The V gene is TRBV3-1 (or the pseudogene TRBV3-2), the J gene TRBJ1-5, with D perhaps matching TRBD1 (5 bases). V lost 3 bases to trimming and J lost 4 bases, with 13 bases between them. Germline loops: CDR1 LGHDT, CDR2 YNNKEL (reference sequence). The CDR3 has 15 residues. The CDR3 protein is CASSQAPWGNQPQHF. The CDR3 region has the DNA TGTGCCAGCAGCCAGGCCCCTTGGGGGAATCAGCCCCAGCATTTT.

The chain carries TRBV18 and TRBJ1-6; a weak D match, TRBD1 (5 bases). This CDR3 is built from 16 residues. V shed 3 bases and J shed 10 bases, with 19 bases lying between them. The germline V gene has CDR1 KGHSH and CDR2 LQKENI. CDR3: CASSPGGIREGSPLHF. The CDR3 DNA sequence: TGTGCCAGCTCACCCGGGGGAATCAGGGAAGGGTCACCCCTCCACTTT. Full variable domain (outside the CDR3, taken from reference TRBV18 and TRBJ1-6): NAGVMQNPRHLVRRRGQEARLRCSPMKGHSHVYWYRQLPEEGLKFMVYLQKENIIDESGMPKERFSAEFPKEGPSILRIQQVVRGDSAAYFCASSPGGIREGSPLHFGNGTRLTVT.

This clone was counted a few times. J is TRBJ2-3 and V is TRBV6-4; 16 bases map to TRBD2. Trimming cost V 2 bases and J 4 bases; bases outside gene matches: 0. Germline V gene sequence: CDR1 MRHNA, CDR2 SNTAGT. The CDR3 length is 16 residues. The CDR3 sequence: CASSDGTSGGADTQYF. CDR3 nucleotides: TGTGCCAGCAGTGACGGGACTAGCGGGGGGGCAGATACGCAGTATTTT.

There are many counts of this clone. The chain has TRBV27 and TRBJ1-5; no firm D call. From germline, CDR1 is MNHEY and CDR2 SMNVEV (reference sequence). Trimming pared 10 bases from V and 1 base from J, leaving 23 bases between. This CDR3 spans 17 amino acids. CDR3 sequence reads: CATRVKGTPLSNQPQHF. The CDR3, as DNA: TGTGCCACCCGAGTTAAAGGAACCCCGCTGAGCAATCAGCCCCAGCATTTT.